Presented here are 28 T cell receptor beta chains from one specimen sequenced in a study of T cell responses to AZD1222 COVID-19 vaccine. Sequencing was performed with immunoSEQ multiplex PCR; in TCRdb, only in-frame clones are kept and a portion is missing. The repertoire includes 95,000 to 100,000 clones, approximately 88% of them detected once, and over 12% sits in the top ten. Sequences were derived from peripheral blood, sampled 28 days after the second AZD1222 dose. Receptor source: an adult who received the AZD1222 COVID-19 vaccine.

J is TRBJ2-4 and V is TRBV7-9; 9 bases fit TRBD2. Germline CDR1 reads SEHNR; CDR2 reads FQNEAQ (reference sequence). The CDR3 runs 13 residues. Trimming cost V 4 bases and J 8 bases; bases outside gene matches: 3. The CDR3 DNA is TGTGCCAGCAGCTGGGCGGGAGGGGACATTCAGTACTTC. It specifies CASSWAGGDIQYF.

The chain carries TRBV4-1 and TRBJ1-2; 7 bases are a match to TRBD1. V gave up 3 bases and J gave up 4 bases; unmatched junction bases: 8. The CDR3 runs 15 residues. In germline, CDR1 is MGHRA, CDR2 YSYEKL. CDR3 sequence reads: CASSQDGTAAYGYTF. The CDR3 DNA is TGCGCCAGCAGCCAGGATGGGACAGCGGCCTATGGCTACACCTTC.

This rearrangement joins TRBV24-1 to TRBJ1-5; no clear D gene. Per germline, CDR1 KGHDR and CDR2 SFDVKD. The CDR3 is 13 residues long. Trimming cost V 6 bases and J 5 bases, with 10 bases left between them. The CDR3 DNA follows: TGTGCCACCAGTTCGAACACGTATCAGCCCCAGCATTTT. This gives the protein CATSSNTYQPQHF.

The J gene is TRBJ2-7, the V gene TRBV3-1 (or the pseudogene TRBV3-2); the D is unclear. Looked up from germline, CDR1 is LGHDT and CDR2 is YNNKEL (reference sequence). The CDR3 has 19 residues. The V end lost 1 base, the J end lost 4 bases, and 26 bases lay between the germline ends. Here the CDR3 DNA reads TGTGCCAGCAGCCAAGGAAAAAGGCGAACTCAATCCCAGCAGTACGAGCAGTACTTC. This encodes CASSQGKRRTQSQQYEQYF.

This chain links TRBV19 with TRBJ2-1, with a tentative D call TRBD1 (5 bases). This CDR3 is 19 amino acids long. CDR1 is LNHDA and CDR2 is SQIVND in the germline V gene (reference sequence). Trimming cost V 5 bases and J 4 bases, with 27 bases left between them. Here the CDR3 DNA reads TGTGCCAGTAGTTTTCGACCCCCCGACAGCCTAGAAAGGTACAATGAGCAGTTCTTC. As protein: CASSFRPPDSLERYNEQFF.

The rearrangement links TRBV18 to TRBJ2-1; 7 positions match TRBD1. Trimming at V came to 2 bases and at J to 4 bases, leaving 5 bases not matched to a gene. This CDR3 region has 15 residues. Germline CDR1 reads KGHSH; CDR2 reads LQKENI. The CDR3 reads CASSPSGTAYNEQFF. CDR3 coding DNA: TGTGCCAGCTCACCATCCGGGACAGCTTACAATGAGCAGTTCTTC.

The gene calls are TRBV6-5 and TRBJ1-5; D uncertain. Germline values: CDR1 MNHEY, CDR2 SVGAGI. CDR3 length equals 14 residues. V was clipped by 6 bases and J by 6 bases, with 15 bases between them. CDR3 sequence: CASSRLSMSQPQHF. As DNA, the CDR3 is TGTGCCAGCAGCCGACTTTCGATGAGTCAGCCCCAGCATTTT.

This clone was seen only a few times. CDR3 in amino acids: CASTWVQLNTEAFF. The CDR3 DNA sequence: TGTGCCAGCACCTGGGTCCAGCTCAACACTGAAGCTTTCTTT. The V and J genes are TRBV28 and TRBJ1-1; no clear D. Germline CDR1 is MDHEN and CDR2 is SYDVKM. Trimming took off 7 bases at V and 2 bases at J, with 14 bases between the two ends. The CDR3 spans 14 residues.

The chain carries TRBV27 and TRBJ2-4, with 8 bases identical to TRBD1. CDR3 size: 14 residues. The ends lost 6 bases at V and 0 bases at J; junction bases unmatched: 1. CDR1 and CDR2 from the germline V gene are MNHEY and SMNVEV (reference sequence). The CDR3 region is CASRTGVAKNIQYF. The DNA of the CDR3 is TGTGCCAGCAGGACAGGGGTAGCCAAAAACATTCAGTACTTC.

The chain has TRBV27 and TRBJ2-1; 9 positions match TRBD2. The CDR3 covers 18 residues. Per the germline V gene, CDR1 is MNHEY and CDR2 is SMNVEV (reference sequence). After removal of 4 bases from V and 0 bases from J, the junction contained 10 bases not matched to a gene. The DNA for the CDR3 is TGTGCCAGCAGTTACGGCACACTAGCGGGCATCTCCTACAATGAGCAGTTCTTC. Translated, it gives CASSYGTLAGISYNEQFF.

The chain recombines TRBV6-1 with TRBJ1-5; D gene uncertain. V dropped 3 bases and J dropped 3 bases, with 6 bases sitting between them. CDR3 length equals 13 residues. Germline V gene data show CDR1 as MNHNS and CDR2 as SASEGT. The CDR3, as DNA: TGTGCCAGCAGTGATTTGGACAATCAGCCCCAGCATTTT. Its translation: CASSDLDNQPQHF.

This chain joins TRBV2 and TRBJ1-6; TRBD1 matches 8 bases. The trim removed 7 bases at V and 4 bases at J, leaving 6 bases unmatched. CDR3 length: 15 residues. Germline V CDR1 and CDR2: SNHLY, FYNNEI. In nucleotides, the CDR3 is TGTGCCAGCATGACAGGGGCGGCTTATAATTCACCCCTCCACTTT. Translated: CASMTGAAYNSPLHF.

This chain uses TRBV19 with TRBJ1-3; D uncertain. From germline, CDR1 is LNHDA and CDR2 SQIVND (reference sequence). With 7 bases removed from V and 2 bases from J, the gap between germline ends came to 12 bases. The CDR3 consists of 14 residues. This chain's CDR3 is CASKPPLPGNTIYF. CDR3 DNA sequence: TGTGCCAGTAAGCCGCCGCTACCTGGAAACACCATATATTTT.

V and J are TRBV27 and TRBJ2-7; a weak D match, TRBD1 (6 bases). The germline V gene has CDR1 MNHEY and CDR2 SMNVEV (reference sequence). The V and J ends lost 2 bases and 3 bases respectively, with 11 bases between them. The CDR3 consists of 14 residues. CDR3 sequence (DNA): TGTGCCAGCAGTTTAATCGCCAGGGGCTACGAGCAGTACTTC. Protein sequence: CASSLIARGYEQYF.

This chain uses TRBV5-8 with TRBJ2-7; no firm D call. Germline CDR1 and CDR2: SGHTS and YDEGEE. CDR3 length equals 15 residues. V lost 0 bases and J lost 2, with 12 bases in between. Written as DNA, the CDR3 is TGTGCCAGCAGCTTGGGCGGTTCGGCCACCTACGAGCAGTACTTC. It is translated as CASSLGGSATYEQYF.

This rearrangement joins TRBV7-3 to TRBJ2-2; D gene ambiguous. The CDR3 sequence is 13 residues long. Germline values: CDR1 SGHTA, CDR2 FQGTGA. Trimming left V 5 bases short and J 0 bases short, with 4 bases between. For the CDR3, the DNA is TGTGCCAGCAGCCCCACGAACACCGGGGAGCTGTTTTTT. This encodes CASSPTNTGELFF.

J is TRBJ2-7 and V is TRBV5-1; no definite D call. V lost 4 bases and J 0 bases, leaving 17 bases between the germline ends. CDR3 length equals 16 residues. Per germline, CDR1 SGHRS and CDR2 YFSETQ. CDR3 nucleotide sequence: TGCGCCAGCAGCGCTACCCTAACGACCCTCTCCTACGAGCAGTACTTC. Translating gives CASSATLTTLSYEQYF.

The genes are TRBV10-3 and TRBJ1-6, with 9 bases lining up with TRBD1. The V gene end was trimmed by 10 bases and the J gene end by 10 bases; junction bases not matched to a gene: 11. Germline assignment: CDR1 ENHRY and CDR2 SYGVKD. The CDR3 is 14 residues long. In DNA, the CDR3 is TGTGCCACCACCGGGGACAGGGCTATCTCACCCCTCCACTTT. Translated: CATTGDRAISPLHF.

This clone has a handful of counts. The chain links TRBV11-2 to TRBJ1-1; 9 bases line up with TRBD1. The CDR3 has 16 residues. Germline V gene data show CDR1 as SGHAT and CDR2 as FQNNGV. J gave up 2 bases and V 6 bases, and 10 bases lay outside the gene matches. The CDR3 loop is CASSSVQGALNTEAFF. In DNA form, the CDR3 reads TGTGCCAGCAGTTCGGTACAGGGGGCGCTTAACACTGAAGCTTTCTTT.

The J gene is TRBJ1-2, the V gene TRBV18, with D uncertain. Germline assignment: CDR1 KGHSH and CDR2 LQKENI. Trimming stripped 8 bases from V and 0 bases from J, with 13 bases between. This CDR3 spans 14 amino acids. This CDR3 reads CASPQANPNYGYTF. The CDR3 DNA is TGTGCCAGCCCCCAGGCCAATCCTAACTATGGCTACACCTTC.

This clone was recorded once. In DNA form, the CDR3 reads TGTGCCGCAGGGGGGGGCTCTAGCTCCTACGAGCAGTACTTC. It translates to CAAGGGSSSYEQYF. The chain has TRBV10-3 and TRBJ2-7; D is possibly TRBD1 or TRBD2 (7 bases each). The CDR3 consists of 14 residues. V was clipped by 11 bases and J by 0 bases, with 17 bases between them. Germline V gene lookup returns CDR1 ENHRY and CDR2 SYGVKD.

The V and J genes are TRBV12-5 and TRBJ2-7; a possible D gene is TRBD1 (6 bases). Per germline, CDR1 LGHNT and CDR2 FRNRAP. V lost 2 bases and J lost 1, with 9 bases in between. This CDR3 region has 14 residues. CDR3 nucleotide sequence: TGTGCTAGTGGTTTGTTGGACAGTTCCTACGAGCAGTACTTC. Protein product: CASGLLDSSYEQYF.

V is TRBV12-5 and J is TRBJ1-6, with no clear D. Trimming stripped 1 base from V and 10 bases from J, with 11 bases between. Per germline, CDR1 LGHNT and CDR2 FRNRAP. The CDR3 totals 14 residues. The CDR3 sequence: CASGLGNSGSPLHF. The CDR3 DNA sequence: TGTGCTAGTGGTTTGGGGAACAGCGGCTCACCCCTCCACTTT.

This clone was observed a single time. The genes are TRBV5-5 and TRBJ1-1; D unclear. Germline lookup yields CDR1 SGHKS and CDR2 YYEKEE (reference sequence). The V and J ends lost 5 bases and 1 base respectively, with 12 bases between them. This CDR3 region has 14 residues. CDR3 sequence: CASRWEQKNTEAFF. CDR3 nucleotide sequence: TGTGCCAGCAGATGGGAACAGAAGAACACTGAAGCTTTCTTT.

This clone was counted between two and nine times. V usage is TRBV19 and J usage is TRBJ1-2; D gene uncertain. CDR3 length equals 11 residues. Germline values: CDR1 LNHDA, CDR2 SQIVND (reference sequence). Trimming took off 7 bases at V and 4 bases at J, with 7 bases between the two ends. This CDR3 is CASTSGYGYTF. The DNA for the CDR3 is TGTGCCAGTACCTCAGGCTATGGCTACACCTTC.

This clone was seen only once. The CDR3 coding sequence is TGTGCCAGCAGCCGAGAACCACAGGGGAATCAGCCCCAGCATTTT. It specifies CASSREPQGNQPQHF. J is TRBJ1-5 and V is TRBV16, with TRBD1 matching over 7 bases. Germline V gene sequence: CDR1 KGHSY, CDR2 FQNENV. The trim removed 4 bases at V and 4 bases at J, leaving 7 bases unmatched. The CDR3 runs to 15 residues.

The gene calls are TRBV7-9 and TRBJ2-5; 7 bases map to TRBD1. Per the germline V gene, CDR1 is SEHNR and CDR2 is FQNEAQ (reference sequence). The CDR3 has 14 amino acids. Trimming cost V 4 bases and J 5 bases; bases outside gene matches: 7. The CDR3 loop is CASSSSTGRETQYF. Here the CDR3 DNA reads TGTGCCAGCAGCTCCTCGACAGGGCGGGAGACCCAGTACTTC.

This chain uses TRBV7-3 with TRBJ2-6; D perhaps matches TRBD1 (5 bases). This CDR3 has 17 amino acids. Germline V gene lookup returns CDR1 SGHTA and CDR2 FQGTGA. The V and J ends lost 2 bases and 2 bases respectively, with 13 bases between them. The CDR3 sequence is CASSLGQGFPGANVLTF. The CDR3 DNA is TGTGCCAGCAGCTTAGGGCAGGGATTCCCTGGGGCCAACGTCCTGACTTTC.